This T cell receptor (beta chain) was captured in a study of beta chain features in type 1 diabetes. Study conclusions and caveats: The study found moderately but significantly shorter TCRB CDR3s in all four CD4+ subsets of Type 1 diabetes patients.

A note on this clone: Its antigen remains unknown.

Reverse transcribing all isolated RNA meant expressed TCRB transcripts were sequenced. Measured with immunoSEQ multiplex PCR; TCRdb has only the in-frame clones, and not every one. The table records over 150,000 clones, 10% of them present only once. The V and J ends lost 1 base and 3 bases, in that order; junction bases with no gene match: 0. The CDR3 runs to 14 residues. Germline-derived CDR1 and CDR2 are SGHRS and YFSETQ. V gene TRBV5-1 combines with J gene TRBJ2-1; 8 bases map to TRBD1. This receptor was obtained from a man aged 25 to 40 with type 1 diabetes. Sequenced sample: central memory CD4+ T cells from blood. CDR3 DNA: TGCGCCAGCAGCTTGACAGGGGGCTACAATGAGCAGTTCTTC. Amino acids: CASSLTGGYNEQFF.